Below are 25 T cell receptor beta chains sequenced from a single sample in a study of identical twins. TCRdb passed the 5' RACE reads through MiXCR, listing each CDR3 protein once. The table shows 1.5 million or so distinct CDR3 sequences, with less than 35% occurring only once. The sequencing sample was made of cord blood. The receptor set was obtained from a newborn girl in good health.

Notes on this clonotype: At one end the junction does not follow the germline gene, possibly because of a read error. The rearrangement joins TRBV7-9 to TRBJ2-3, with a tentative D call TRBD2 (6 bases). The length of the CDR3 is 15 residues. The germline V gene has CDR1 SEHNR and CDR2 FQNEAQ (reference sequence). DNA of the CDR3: TGTGCCGGCAGCCCCGGGACTTCTAGCACAGATACGCAGTATTTT. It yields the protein CAGSPGTSSTDTQYF.

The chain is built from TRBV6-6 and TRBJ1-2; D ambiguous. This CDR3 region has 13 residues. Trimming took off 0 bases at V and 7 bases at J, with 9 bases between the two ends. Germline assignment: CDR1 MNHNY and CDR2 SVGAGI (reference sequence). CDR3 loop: CASSYSGRAGYTF. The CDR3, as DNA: TGTGCCAGCAGTTACTCGGGGAGGGCTGGCTACACCTTC.

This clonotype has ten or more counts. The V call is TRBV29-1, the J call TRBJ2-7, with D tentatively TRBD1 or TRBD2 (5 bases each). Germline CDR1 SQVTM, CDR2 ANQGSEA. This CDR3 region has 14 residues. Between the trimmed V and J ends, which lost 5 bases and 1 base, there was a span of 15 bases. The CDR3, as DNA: TGCAGCGTTACCCACGTGGGGGTTTCCTACGAGCAGTACTTC. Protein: CSVTHVGVSYEQYF.

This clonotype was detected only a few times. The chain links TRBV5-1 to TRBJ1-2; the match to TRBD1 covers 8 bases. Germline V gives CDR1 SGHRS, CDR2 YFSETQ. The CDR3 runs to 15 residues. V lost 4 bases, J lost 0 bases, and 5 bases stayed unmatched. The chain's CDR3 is CASSPGQVSNYGYTF. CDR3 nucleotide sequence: TGCGCCAGCAGCCCGGGACAGGTTTCTAACTATGGCTACACCTTC.

DNA of the CDR3: TGTGCCAGCAGCCAAGAAGGCGGGAACTACAATGAGCAGTTCTTC. Its translation: CASSQEGGNYNEQFF. The chain recombines TRBV3-1 with TRBJ2-1, with D perhaps TRBD2 (6 bases). V shed 0 bases and J shed 3 bases, with 9 bases lying between them. The CDR3 totals 15 residues. Germline CDR1 is LGHDT and CDR2 is YNNKEL (reference sequence).

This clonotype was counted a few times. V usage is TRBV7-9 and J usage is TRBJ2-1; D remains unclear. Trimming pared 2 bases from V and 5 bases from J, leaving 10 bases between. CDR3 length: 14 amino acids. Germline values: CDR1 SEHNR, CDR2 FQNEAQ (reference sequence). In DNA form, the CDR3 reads TGTGCCAGCAGCTTATTCACCCAAAACAATGAGCAGTTCTTC. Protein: CASSLFTQNNEQFF.

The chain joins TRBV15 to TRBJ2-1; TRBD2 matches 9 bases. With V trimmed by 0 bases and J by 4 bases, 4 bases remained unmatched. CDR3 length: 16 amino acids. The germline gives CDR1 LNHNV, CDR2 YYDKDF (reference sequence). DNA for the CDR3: TGTGCCACCAGCAGAGAAGTTACTAGCGGGTACAATGAGCAGTTCTTC. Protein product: CATSREVTSGYNEQFF.

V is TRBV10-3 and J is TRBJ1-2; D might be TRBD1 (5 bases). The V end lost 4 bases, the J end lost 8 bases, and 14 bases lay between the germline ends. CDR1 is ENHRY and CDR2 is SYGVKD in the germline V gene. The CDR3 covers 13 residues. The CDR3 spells CAISAGGARGYTF. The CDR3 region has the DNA TGTGCCATCAGTGCGGGTGGGGCGCGAGGCTACACCTTC.

CDR3: CASSMERDYEQYF. The CDR3 DNA reads as TGTGCCAGTAGTATGGAGAGGGACTACGAGCAGTACTTC. The chain combines TRBV19 with TRBJ2-7; TRBD2 might be the D (5 bases). This CDR3 has 13 residues. In germline, CDR1 is LNHDA, CDR2 SQIVND (reference sequence). V was shortened by 3 bases and J by 3 bases, with 9 bases between the two germline ends. The full variable domain, completed using reference TRBV19 and TRBJ2-7, is DGGITQSPKYLFRKEGQNVTLSCEQNLNHDAMYWYRQDPGQGLRLIYYSQIVNDFQKGDIAEGYSVSREKKESFPLTVTSAQKNPTAFYLCASSMERDYEQYFGPGTRLTVT.

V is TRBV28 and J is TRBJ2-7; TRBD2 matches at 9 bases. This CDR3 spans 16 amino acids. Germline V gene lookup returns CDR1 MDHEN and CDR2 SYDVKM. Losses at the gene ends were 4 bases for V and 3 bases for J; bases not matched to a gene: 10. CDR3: CASSSPLAGIVYEQYF. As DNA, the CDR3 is TGTGCCAGCAGTTCCCCTCTAGCGGGAATCGTCTACGAGCAGTACTTC.

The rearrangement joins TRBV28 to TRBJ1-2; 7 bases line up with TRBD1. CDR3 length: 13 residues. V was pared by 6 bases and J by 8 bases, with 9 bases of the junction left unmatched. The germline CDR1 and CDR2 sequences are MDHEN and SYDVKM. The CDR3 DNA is TGTGCCAGCAGACCCGACAGGGCGAGAGGCTACACCTTC. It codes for CASRPDRARGYTF.

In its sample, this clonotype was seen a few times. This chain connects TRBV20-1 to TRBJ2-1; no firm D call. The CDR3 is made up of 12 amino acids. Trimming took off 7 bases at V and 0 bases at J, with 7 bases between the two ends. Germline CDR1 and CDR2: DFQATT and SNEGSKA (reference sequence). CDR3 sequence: CSGTFSYNEQFF. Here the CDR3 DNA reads TGCAGTGGGACCTTCTCCTACAATGAGCAGTTCTTC.

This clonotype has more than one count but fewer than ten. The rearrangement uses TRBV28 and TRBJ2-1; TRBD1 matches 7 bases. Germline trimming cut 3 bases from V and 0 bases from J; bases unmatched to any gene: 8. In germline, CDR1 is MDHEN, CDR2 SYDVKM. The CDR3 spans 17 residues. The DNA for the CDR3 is TGTGCCAGCAGTTTGGGTTTGACAGGGAGCTCCTACAATGAGCAGTTCTTC. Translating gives CASSLGLTGSSYNEQFF.

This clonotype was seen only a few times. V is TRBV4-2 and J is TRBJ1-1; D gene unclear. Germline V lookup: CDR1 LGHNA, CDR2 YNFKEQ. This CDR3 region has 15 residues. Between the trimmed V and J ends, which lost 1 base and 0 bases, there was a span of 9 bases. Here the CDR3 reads CASSQVGSLNTEAFF. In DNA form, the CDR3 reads TGTGCCAGCAGCCAAGTAGGCAGTTTGAACACTGAAGCTTTCTTT.

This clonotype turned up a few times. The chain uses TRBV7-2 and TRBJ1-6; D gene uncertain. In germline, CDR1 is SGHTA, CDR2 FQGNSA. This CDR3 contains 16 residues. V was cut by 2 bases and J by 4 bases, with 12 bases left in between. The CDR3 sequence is CASSLSNVWYNSPLHF. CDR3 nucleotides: TGTGCCAGCAGCTTATCGAACGTTTGGTATAATTCACCCCTCCACTTT. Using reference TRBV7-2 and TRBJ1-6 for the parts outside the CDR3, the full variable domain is GAGVSQSPSNKVTEKGKDVELRCDPISGHTALYWYRQSLGQGLEFLIYFQGNSAPDKSGLPSDRFSAERTGGSVSTLTIQRTQQEDSAVYLCASSLSNVWYNSPLHFGNGTRLTVT.

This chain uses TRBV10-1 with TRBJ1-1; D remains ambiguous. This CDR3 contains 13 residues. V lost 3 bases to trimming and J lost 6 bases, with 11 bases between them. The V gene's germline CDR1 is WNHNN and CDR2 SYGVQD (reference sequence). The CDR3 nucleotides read TGCGCCAGCAGTGACCGGACCAGTTCTGAAGCTTTCTTT. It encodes CASSDRTSSEAFF.

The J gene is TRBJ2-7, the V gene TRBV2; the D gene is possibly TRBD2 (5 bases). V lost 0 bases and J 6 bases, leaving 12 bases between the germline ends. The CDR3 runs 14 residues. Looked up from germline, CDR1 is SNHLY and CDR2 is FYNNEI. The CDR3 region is CASSEALGLSEQYF. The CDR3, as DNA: TGTGCCAGCAGTGAAGCGCTAGGACTCTCCGAGCAGTACTTC.

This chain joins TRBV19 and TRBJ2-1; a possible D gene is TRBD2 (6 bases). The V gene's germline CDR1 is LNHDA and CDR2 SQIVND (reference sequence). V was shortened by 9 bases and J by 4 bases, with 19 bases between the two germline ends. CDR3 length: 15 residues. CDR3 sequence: CASRGTPGGYNEQFF. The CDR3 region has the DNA TGTGCCAGCCGAGGGACTCCCGGGGGTTACAATGAGCAGTTCTTC.

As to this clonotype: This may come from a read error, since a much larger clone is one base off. CDR3 loop: CASSYSSNDIGDTLYF. CDR3 sequence (DNA): TGTGCCAGCAGTTACTCCTCCAACGACATTGGAGATACGCTGTATTTT. The rearrangement joins TRBV6-5 to TRBJ2-3; D remains ambiguous. There are 16 residues in the CDR3. Germline CDR1 reads MNHEY; CDR2 reads SVGAGI.

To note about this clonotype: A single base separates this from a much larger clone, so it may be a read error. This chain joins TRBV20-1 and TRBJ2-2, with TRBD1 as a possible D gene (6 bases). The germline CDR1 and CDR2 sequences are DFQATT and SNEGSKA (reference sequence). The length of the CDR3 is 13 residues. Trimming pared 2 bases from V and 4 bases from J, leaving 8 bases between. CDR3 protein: CSARRGSTGELFF. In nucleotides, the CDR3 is TGCAGTGCTAGAAGGGGGAGCACCGGGGAGCTGTTTTTT.

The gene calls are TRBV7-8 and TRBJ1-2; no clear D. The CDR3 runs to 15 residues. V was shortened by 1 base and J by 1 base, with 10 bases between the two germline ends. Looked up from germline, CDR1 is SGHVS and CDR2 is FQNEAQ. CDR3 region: CASSLGSGLNYGYTF. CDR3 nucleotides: TGTGCCAGCAGCTTAGGTTCGGGTCTTAACTATGGCTACACCTTC.

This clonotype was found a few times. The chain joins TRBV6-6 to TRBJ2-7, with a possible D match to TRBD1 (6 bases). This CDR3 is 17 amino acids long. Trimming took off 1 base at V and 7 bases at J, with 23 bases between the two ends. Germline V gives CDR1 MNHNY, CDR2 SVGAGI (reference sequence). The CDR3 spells CASSYWAIRDTYNEQYF. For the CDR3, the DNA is TGTGCCAGCAGTTACTGGGCTATCCGGGACACCTACAATGAGCAGTACTTC.

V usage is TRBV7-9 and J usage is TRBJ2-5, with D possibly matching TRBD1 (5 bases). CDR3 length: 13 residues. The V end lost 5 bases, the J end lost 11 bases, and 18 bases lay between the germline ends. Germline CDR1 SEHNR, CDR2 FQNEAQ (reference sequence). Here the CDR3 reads CASSPRAINEQYF. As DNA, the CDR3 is TGTGCCAGCAGCCCCAGGGCCATCAATGAGCAGTACTTC.

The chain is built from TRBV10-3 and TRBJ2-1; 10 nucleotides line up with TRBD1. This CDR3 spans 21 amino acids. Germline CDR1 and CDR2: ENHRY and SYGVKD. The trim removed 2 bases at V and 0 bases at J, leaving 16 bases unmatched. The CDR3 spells CAISEAQGRDRGYGSYNEQFF. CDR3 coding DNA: TGTGCCATCAGTGAGGCTCAAGGTAGGGACAGGGGATATGGCTCCTACAATGAGCAGTTCTTC.

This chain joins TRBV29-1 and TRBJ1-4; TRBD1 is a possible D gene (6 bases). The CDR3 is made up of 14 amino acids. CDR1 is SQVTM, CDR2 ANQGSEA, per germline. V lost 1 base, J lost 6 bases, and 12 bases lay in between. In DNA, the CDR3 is TGCAGCGTTGAAGGCGGGGGCCGGGATGAAAAACTGTTTTTT. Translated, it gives CSVEGGGRDEKLFF. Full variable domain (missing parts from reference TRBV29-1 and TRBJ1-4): SAVISQKPSRDICQRGTSLTIQCQVDSQVTMMFWYRQQPGQSLTLIATANQGSEATYESGFVIDKFPISRPNLTFSTLTVSNMSPEDSSIYLCSVEGGGRDEKLFFGSGTQLSVL.